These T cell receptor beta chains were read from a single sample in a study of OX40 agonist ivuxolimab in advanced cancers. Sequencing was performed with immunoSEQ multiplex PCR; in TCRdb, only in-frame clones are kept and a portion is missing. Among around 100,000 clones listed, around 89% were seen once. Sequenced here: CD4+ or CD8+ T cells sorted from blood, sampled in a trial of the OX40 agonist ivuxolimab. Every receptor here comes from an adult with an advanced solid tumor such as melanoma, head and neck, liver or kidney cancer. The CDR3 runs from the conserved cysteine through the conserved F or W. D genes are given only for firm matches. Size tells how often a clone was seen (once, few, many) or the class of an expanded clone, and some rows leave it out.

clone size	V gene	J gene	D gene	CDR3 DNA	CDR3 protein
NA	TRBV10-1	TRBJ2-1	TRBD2	TGCGCCAGCAGTGACGGGGGGGGGTACAATGAGCAGTTCTTC	CASSDGGGYNEQFF
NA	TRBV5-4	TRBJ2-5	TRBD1	TGTGCCAGCAGCACACAGGGGATCCAAGAGACCCAGTACTTC	CASSTQGIQETQYF
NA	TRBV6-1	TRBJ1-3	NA	TGTGCCAGCAGAAAAGACAGGAGCTCTGGAAACACCATATATTTT	CASRKDRSSGNTIYF
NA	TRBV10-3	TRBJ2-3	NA	TGTGCCATCAGTGAGGGAGTCAGGGGCACAGATACGCAGTATTTT	CAISEGVRGTDTQYF
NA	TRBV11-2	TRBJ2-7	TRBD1	TGTGCCAGCAACAGGACAGGGGACGAGCAGTACTTC	CASNRTGDEQYF
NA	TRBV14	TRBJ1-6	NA	TGTGCCAGCAGCCACCTAGGGAGATCGGGCTGGAATTCACCCCTCCACTTT	CASSHLGRSGWNSPLHF
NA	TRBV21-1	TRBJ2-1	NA	TGTGCCAGCAGCAAACCCGAGGCAGGGTTTTACAATGAGCAGTTCTTC	CASSKPEAGFYNEQFF
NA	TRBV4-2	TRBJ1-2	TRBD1	TGTGCCAGCAGCCAACTTGACAGGGGCCTTGGCTACACCTTC	CASSQLDRGLGYTF
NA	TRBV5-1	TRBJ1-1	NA	TGCGCCAGCAGCTTGGCAGGGATGAACACTGAAGCTTTCTTT	CASSLAGMNTEAFF
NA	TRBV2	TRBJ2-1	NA	TGTGCCAGCAGTGTTGATCGGGGGAGTAGCTCCTACAATGAGCAGTTCTTC	CASSVDRGSSSYNEQFF
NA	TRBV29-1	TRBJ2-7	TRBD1	TGCAGCGGGGGGACAGGGGGCACCCTCGCCGAGCAGTACTTC	CSGGTGGTLAEQYF
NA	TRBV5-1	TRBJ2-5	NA	TGCGCCAGCAGCGCCACGACTAGTAGCGAGACCCAGTACTTC	CASSATTSSETQYF
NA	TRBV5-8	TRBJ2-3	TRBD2	TGTGCCAGCAGCTTAGGGCTAGCGGGAGACCCTAGCACAGATACGCAGTATTTT	CASSLGLAGDPSTDTQYF
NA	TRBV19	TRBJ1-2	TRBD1	TGTGCCAGTAGTACGCGGACAGGAGAAATGGTAGCTAACTATGGCTACACCTTC	CASSTRTGEMVANYGYTF
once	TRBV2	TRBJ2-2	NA	TGTGCCAGCAACTCTGCAGGGACCGGGGAGCTGTTTTTT	CASNSAGTGELFF
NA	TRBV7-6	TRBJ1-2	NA	TGTGCCAGCAGCTTAGGGGCAGGGAACTATGGCTACACCTTC	CASSLGAGNYGYTF
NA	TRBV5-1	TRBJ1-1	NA	TGCGCCAGCAGCCCGGACCAGGGTGAAGCTTTCTTT	CASSPDQGEAFF
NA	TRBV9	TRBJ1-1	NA	TGTGCCAGCAGCGTGAACTCCTGGCGGGACACTGAAGCTTTCTTT	CASSVNSWRDTEAFF
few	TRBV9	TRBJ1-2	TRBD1	TGTGCCAGCAGCGCCGGGGTAGCGGGACAGGTTCCCTATGGCTACACCTTC	CASSAGVAGQVPYGYTF
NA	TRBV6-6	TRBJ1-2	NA	TGTGCCAGCAGTTACTCGGGGGGTGGCTATGGCTACACCTTC	CASSYSGGGYGYTF
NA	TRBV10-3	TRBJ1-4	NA	TGTGCCATCAGTGGGGGATTTAATGAAAAACTGTTTTTT	CAISGGFNEKLFF
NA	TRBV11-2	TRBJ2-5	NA	TGTGCCAGCAGCCAGACTGATCGCCTAGGGACCCAGTACTTC	CASSQTDRLGTQYF
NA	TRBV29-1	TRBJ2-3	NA	TGCAGCGTTGGCCGACCGGGGGTGACAGATACGCAGTATTTT	CSVGRPGVTDTQYF
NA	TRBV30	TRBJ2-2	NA	TGTGCCTGGAGGTACACCGGGGAGCTGTTTTTT	CAWRYTGELFF
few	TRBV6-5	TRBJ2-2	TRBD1	TGTGCCAGCAGTTTGGGGACAGGGGTGGACACCGGGGAGCTGTTTTTT	CASSLGTGVDTGELFF
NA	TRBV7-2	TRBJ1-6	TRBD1	TGTGCCAGCAGCTTAATTGTGGGACAGGGAGGATCACCCCTCCACTTT	CASSLIVGQGGSPLHF
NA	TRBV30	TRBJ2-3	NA	TGTGCCTGGGGGGTAGATACGCAGTATTTT	CAWGVDTQYF
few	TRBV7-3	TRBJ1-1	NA	TGTGCCAGCAGCTTACAGGGGTCCACTGAAGCTTTCTTT	CASSLQGSTEAFF
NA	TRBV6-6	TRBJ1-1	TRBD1	TGTGCCAGCAGTTATAACATTGGGACAGGGGGAAGAGCTTTCTTT	CASSYNIGTGGRAFF
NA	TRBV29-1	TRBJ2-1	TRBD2	TGCAGCGCCGGAGGTTGGGCTAGCGGGAGAGGGTCCTACAATGAGCAGTTCTTC	CSAGGWASGRGSYNEQFF
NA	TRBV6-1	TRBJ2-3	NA	TGTGCCAGCAGTGGGGCAGGGGTATCTACGCAGTATTTT	CASSGAGVSTQYF
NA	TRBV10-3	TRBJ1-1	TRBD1	TGTGCCATCAGTGACCCATCGGGACAGAGAAACACTGAAGCTTTCTTT	CAISDPSGQRNTEAFF
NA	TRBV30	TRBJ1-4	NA	TGTGCCTGGCAAGGGACGGTTCCTGAAAAACTGTTTTTT	CAWQGTVPEKLFF
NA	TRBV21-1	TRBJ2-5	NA	TGTGCCAGCAGCAAAGCCAGATCGGCGATAGAGACCCAGTACTTC	CASSKARSAIETQYF
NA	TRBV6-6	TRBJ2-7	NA	TGTGCCAGTCAACGGGCGGGACAGTCCTACGAGCAGTACTTC	CASQRAGQSYEQYF
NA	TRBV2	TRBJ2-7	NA	TGTGCCAGCAGGGGGGACCTCTGGGACCCCCAGGGCGAGCAGTACTTC	CASRGDLWDPQGEQYF
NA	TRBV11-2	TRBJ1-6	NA	TGTGCCAGCAGCCCACCGGGGAGCTCCTATAATTCACCCCTCCACTTT	CASSPPGSSYNSPLHF
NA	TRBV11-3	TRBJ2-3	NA	TGTGCCAGCAGCTCGGGACCCTCGGGGCAGTATTTT	CASSSGPSGQYF
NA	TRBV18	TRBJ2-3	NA	TGTGCCAGCTCACCCTTGGGGCGAGCCACAGATACGCAGTATTTT	CASSPLGRATDTQYF
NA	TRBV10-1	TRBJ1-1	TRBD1	TGCGCCAGCAGGCCCAGGACAGGCTCCGGCACTGAAGCTTTCTTT	CASRPRTGSGTEAFF
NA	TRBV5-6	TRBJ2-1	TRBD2	TGTGCCAGCAGCCCTCGACTAGCGGGAGTCTATGAGCAGTTCTTC	CASSPRLAGVYEQFF
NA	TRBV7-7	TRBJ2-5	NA	TGTGCCAGCAGCCCCGGGACGCGAGAGACCCAGTACTTC	CASSPGTRETQYF
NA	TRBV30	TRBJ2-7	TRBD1	TGTGCCTGGAGTGTAGACAGGGTAGTCCACGAGCAGTACTTC	CAWSVDRVVHEQYF
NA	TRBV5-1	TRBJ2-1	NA	TGCGCCAGCAGCTCTTCCAAGGGGAATGAGCAGTTCTTC	CASSSSKGNEQFF
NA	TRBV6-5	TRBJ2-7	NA	TGTGCCAGCGGGATGGCAGGTCCTTACGAGCAGTACTTC	CASGMAGPYEQYF
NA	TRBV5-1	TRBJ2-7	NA	TGCGCCAGCAGCTTGGCCGGTTCCTACGAGCAGTACTTC	CASSLAGSYEQYF
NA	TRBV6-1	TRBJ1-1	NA	TGTGCCAGCAGTGCTAAAATGAACACTGAAGCTTTCTTT	CASSAKMNTEAFF
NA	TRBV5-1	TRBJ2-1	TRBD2	TGCGCCAGCAGCCCACGGTGGACTAGCGGATACAATGAGCAGTTCTTC	CASSPRWTSGYNEQFF
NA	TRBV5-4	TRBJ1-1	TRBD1	TGTGCCAGCAGTCAGGGGGGGGACAGGAACACTGAAGCTTTCTTT	CASSQGGDRNTEAFF
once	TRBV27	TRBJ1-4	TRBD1	TGTGCCAGCAGTTCATCTTATCGGACAGGGGATGAAAAACTGTTTTTT	CASSSSYRTGDEKLFF
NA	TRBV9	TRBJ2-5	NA	TGTGCCAGCAGCCTAATTCCAGGGGTCCAAGAGACCCAGTACTTC	CASSLIPGVQETQYF
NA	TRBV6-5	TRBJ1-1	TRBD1	TGTGCCAGCAGCTACAGGGGGGAGGGCACTGAAGCTTTCTTT	CASSYRGEGTEAFF
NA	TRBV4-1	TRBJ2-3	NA	TGCGCCAGCAGCCGTCAAAGGGTCGCAGATACGCAGTATTTT	CASSRQRVADTQYF
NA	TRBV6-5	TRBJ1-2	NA	TGTGCCAGCAGATCATCAGGGGATCGGTATGGCTACACCTTC	CASRSSGDRYGYTF
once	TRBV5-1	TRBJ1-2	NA	TGCGCCAGCAGCAGCAGGGAGTTAGGCCATGGCTACACCTTC	CASSSRELGHGYTF